This TCR beta chain was profiled in a study of T cell repertoires in cytomegalovirus infection. General study results and limits: Summed frequency of shared TCR beta families picked out CMV carriers who also had the relevant HLA.

This clonotype turned up a few times. Its antigen is unidentified. The CDR3 is made up of 16 amino acids. Per the germline V gene, CDR1 is SGHAT and CDR2 is FQNNGV. V was pared by 2 bases and J by 9 bases, with 10 bases of the junction left unmatched. MiXCR, applied by TCRdb to the reads, yields one record per CDR3 protein. The sample has about 130,000 distinct CDR3 sequences, more than 20% seen once. The chain employs TRBV11-2 and TRBJ2-1; 10 positions agree with TRBD1. The source material was PBMCs, sequenced either directly or after in vitro stimulation (not recorded which). The sequence was obtained from a human donor in good health (CMV status not recorded). Some clones in this sample may be carry-over from other donors' samples. CDR3 loop: CASSLNPGQGLGEQFF. As DNA, the CDR3 is TGTGCCAGCAGCTTAAACCCGGGACAGGGGCTAGGTGAGCAGTTCTTC.